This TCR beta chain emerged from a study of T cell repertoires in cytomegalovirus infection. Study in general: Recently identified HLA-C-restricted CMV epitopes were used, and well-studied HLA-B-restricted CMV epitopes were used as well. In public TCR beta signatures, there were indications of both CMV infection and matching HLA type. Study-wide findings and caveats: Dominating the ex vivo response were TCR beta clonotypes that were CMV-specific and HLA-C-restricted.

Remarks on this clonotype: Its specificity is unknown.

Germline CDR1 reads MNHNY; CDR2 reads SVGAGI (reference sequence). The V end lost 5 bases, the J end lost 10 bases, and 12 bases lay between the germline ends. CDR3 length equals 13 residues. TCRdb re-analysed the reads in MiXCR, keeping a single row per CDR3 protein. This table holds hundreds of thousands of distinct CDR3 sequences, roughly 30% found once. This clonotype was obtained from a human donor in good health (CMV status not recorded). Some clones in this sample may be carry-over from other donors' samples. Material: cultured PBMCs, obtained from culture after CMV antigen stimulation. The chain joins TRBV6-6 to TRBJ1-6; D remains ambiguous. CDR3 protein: CASSDFDRSPLHF. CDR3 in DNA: TGTGCCAGCAGTGATTTCGATAGGTCACCCCTCCACTTT.